Presented here are 31 T cell receptor beta chains from one specimen sequenced in a study of blood T cell repertoires in COVID-19 (dated by TCRdb to 2020 to 2021). The library was obtained by the immunoSEQ multiplex PCR assay. TCRdb re-hosts the immuneACCESS table, in-frame sequences only. Its copies lack some clones; in the studies checked, an unresolved V gene accounts for under half of them, and the cause for the rest is not known. Across this sample there are over 110,000 clones, with roughly 84% seen only once. The ten largest clones represent 5% to 6% of the sample. The sequenced sample was PBMCs or T cells enriched from blood (not recorded which). These receptors were collected from a man aged 40-49 years with acute COVID-19.

This clone was observed once. The rearrangement uses TRBV29-1 and TRBJ2-2; 12 bases match TRBD1. CDR3 size: 14 residues. CDR1 is SQVTM, CDR2 ANQGSEA, per germline. J was trimmed by 6 bases and V by 6 bases; bases with no gene match: 5. For the CDR3, the DNA is TGCAGCGTGGGGGACAGGGGGCGTTCCGGGGAGCTGTTTTTT. This sequence encodes CSVGDRGRSGELFF.

In its sample, this clone was seen a few times. The V call is TRBV30, the J call TRBJ2-7, with TRBD1 matching 9 bases. Germline CDR1 GTSNPN, CDR2 SVGIG (reference sequence). The CDR3 has 15 residues. The ends lost 1 base at V and 5 bases at J; junction bases unmatched: 9. CDR3 DNA: TGTGCCTGGAGTGCTAACAGGGACAGGGTAGACGAGCAGTACTTC. It codes for CAWSANRDRVDEQYF.

This clone showed up just once. V and J are TRBV7-2 and TRBJ2-7; 10 nucleotides align to TRBD2. This CDR3 has 15 amino acids. Trimming cost V 1 base and J 2 bases; bases outside gene matches: 2. The V gene's germline CDR1 is SGHTA and CDR2 FQGNSA. The DNA for the CDR3 is TGTGCCAGCAGCTTAGGACTAGCGGGTACCTACGAGCAGTACTTC. Its protein product is CASSLGLAGTYEQYF.

The chain joins TRBV19 to TRBJ2-7; 14 bases agree with TRBD2. The trim removed 3 bases at V and 1 base at J, leaving 5 bases unmatched. Germline V gene sequence: CDR1 LNHDA, CDR2 SQIVND (reference sequence). The CDR3 sequence is 17 residues long. This CDR3 reads CASSMGTSGSRSYEQYF. CDR3 DNA sequence: TGTGCCAGTAGTATGGGGACTAGCGGGAGTAGGTCCTACGAGCAGTACTTC.

The J gene is TRBJ1-1, the V gene TRBV19; D gene uncertain. CDR3 length: 14 residues. V was cut by 6 bases and J by 0 bases, with 11 bases left in between. CDR1 and CDR2 (germline): LNHDA, SQIVND (reference sequence). Written as DNA, the CDR3 is TGTGCCAGTAGCCCCGGGATCATGAACACTGAAGCTTTCTTT. Protein product: CASSPGIMNTEAFF.

V gene TRBV4-1 combines with J gene TRBJ2-6, with D perhaps matching TRBD1 (6 bases). V dropped 1 base and J dropped 2 bases, with 15 bases sitting between them. From germline, CDR1 is MGHRA and CDR2 YSYEKL. The CDR3 runs 18 residues. The CDR3 DNA sequence: TGCGCCAGCAGCCAAGGACAGGTCCTGGCGGCTGGGGCCAACGTCCTGACTTTC. Its translation: CASSQGQVLAAGANVLTF.

This clone was recorded many times. CDR3 protein: CASSARLAETQYF. For the CDR3, the DNA is TGTGCCAGCAGCGCACGACTAGCGGAGACCCAGTACTTC. This rearrangement joins TRBV7-2 to TRBJ2-5; 8 positions agree with TRBD2. This CDR3 spans 13 amino acids. The junction had 4 bases not matched to a gene; V was cut back by 5 bases and J by 5 bases. The germline V gene encodes CDR1 SGHTA and CDR2 FQGNSA.

The chain has TRBV20-1 and TRBJ2-3; TRBD2 aligns across 11 bases. V trimming: 3 bases; J trimming: 2 bases; junction bases outside the gene matches: 13. CDR3 length equals 18 residues. Germline values: CDR1 DFQATT, CDR2 SNEGSKA (reference sequence). CDR3 protein: CSASRLTSGSALTDTQYF. In DNA form, the CDR3 reads TGCAGTGCTAGTCGCCTCACTAGCGGGAGTGCCCTCACAGATACGCAGTATTTT.

The rearrangement joins TRBV6-5 to TRBJ2-5; 9 bases line up with TRBD1. The trim removed 6 bases at V and 2 bases at J, leaving 7 bases unmatched. Per germline, CDR1 MNHEY and CDR2 SVGAGI. This CDR3 has 15 residues. The CDR3 DNA reads as TGTGCCAGCAGGCAAGGACAGGGGCTACAAGAGACCCAGTACTTC. Amino acids: CASRQGQGLQETQYF.

This clone appeared many times. This chain joins TRBV5-6 and TRBJ2-7, with 12 bases aligning to TRBD1. Germline V gives CDR1 SGHDT, CDR2 YYEEEE. CDR3 length: 17 amino acids. The V and J ends lost 2 bases and 6 bases, in that order; junction bases with no gene match: 12. CDR3 sequence (DNA): TGTGCCAGCAGCTTCAGACGACGGGACAGGGGGCTTGGCGAGCAGTACTTC. Its protein product is CASSFRRRDRGLGEQYF.

This clone was seen once. The V call is TRBV5-1, the J call TRBJ1-4; 7 bases agree with TRBD1. The trim removed 2 bases at V and 5 bases at J, leaving 6 bases unmatched. Per germline, CDR1 SGHRS and CDR2 YFSETQ. The CDR3 has 15 amino acids. CDR3 in DNA: TGCGCCAGCAGCTTAGCCGGGACAGTAAATGAAAAACTGTTTTTT. As protein: CASSLAGTVNEKLFF.

This chain joins TRBV10-3 and TRBJ1-1; D gene unclear. Trimming cost V 4 bases and J 5 bases, with 11 bases left between them. Per the germline V gene, CDR1 is ENHRY and CDR2 is SYGVKD. The CDR3 has 13 amino acids. The CDR3 DNA follows: TGTGCCATCAGTGTTAGGGAGGAAACTGAAGCTTTCTTT. As protein: CAISVREETEAFF.

The gene calls are TRBV10-3 and TRBJ2-1; no definite D call. V lost 2 bases to trimming and J lost 10 bases, with 9 bases between them. Per germline, CDR1 ENHRY and CDR2 SYGVKD. This CDR3 is 12 amino acids long. The CDR3 DNA reads TGTGCCATCAGTGAGGACATTGGGGAGCAGTTCTTC. It encodes CAISEDIGEQFF.

This chain links TRBV10-1 with TRBJ1-1; D gene unclear. CDR3 size: 14 residues. Germline assignment: CDR1 WNHNN and CDR2 SYGVQD (reference sequence). V was pared by 0 bases and J by 8 bases, with 13 bases between. This CDR3 is CASSESGRGLEAFF. The CDR3 nucleotides read TGCGCCAGCAGTGAGTCAGGTCGAGGGTTAGAAGCTTTCTTT.

The chain is built from TRBV3-1 (or the pseudogene TRBV3-2) and TRBJ2-1; 9 bases align to TRBD2. The CDR3 consists of 15 residues. Germline values: CDR1 LGHDT, CDR2 YNNKEL (reference sequence). Trimming cost V 6 bases and J 3 bases; bases outside gene matches: 6. CDR3 residues: CASRQLAGDYNEQFF. CDR3 bases: TGTGCCAGCAGACAACTAGCGGGTGACTACAATGAGCAGTTCTTC.

This clone was observed a handful of times. The chain employs TRBV11-3 and TRBJ2-3; 10 bases are a match to TRBD2. V gave up 2 bases and J gave up 11 bases; unmatched junction bases: 13. CDR3 length: 16 residues. Germline CDR1 and CDR2: SGHNT and YENEEA. CDR3 residues: CASSLRASGSTEKQYF. The CDR3 bases are TGTGCCAGCAGCTTAAGGGCTAGCGGGAGTACGGAGAAGCAGTATTTT.

In its sample, this clone was seen a few times. V is TRBV4-3 and J is TRBJ1-5, with 7 bases lining up with TRBD1. V lost 0 bases, J lost 5 bases, and 7 bases stayed unmatched. Germline V gives CDR1 LGHNA, CDR2 YSLEER. The CDR3 is 16 residues long. This CDR3 reads CASSQDYRGLDQPQHF. The CDR3 DNA reads as TGCGCCAGCAGCCAAGATTATAGGGGGCTGGATCAGCCCCAGCATTTT.

This clone was seen once. The rearrangement uses TRBV10-2 and TRBJ1-5; 7 bases line up with TRBD1. The V gene end was trimmed by 5 bases and the J gene end by 15 bases; junction bases not matched to a gene: 13. Germline-derived CDR1 and CDR2 are WSHSY and SAAADI. The CDR3 loop spans 13 amino acids. The CDR3 bases are TGCGCCAGCAGTCCCAGAAGGACAGGCGAGGGGCATTTT. It specifies CASSPRRTGEGHF.

The rearrangement joins TRBV2 to TRBJ2-7, with D possibly TRBD1 on 7 matching bases. The V gene's germline CDR1 is SNHLY and CDR2 FYNNEI. V shed 5 bases and J shed 0 bases, with 26 bases lying between them. This CDR3 comprises 19 residues. This chain's CDR3 is CASSRDGGKGALNSYEQYF. CDR3 nucleotides: TGTGCCAGCAGTAGAGATGGCGGGAAGGGGGCCCTAAACTCCTACGAGCAGTACTTC.

The chain uses TRBV7-9 and TRBJ2-7; D is possibly TRBD1 (6 bases). CDR3 size: 12 residues. Between the trimmed V and J ends, which lost 5 bases and 4 bases, there was a span of 9 bases. The germline CDR1 and CDR2 sequences are SEHNR and FQNEAQ (reference sequence). The CDR3 sequence: CASSGTGYEQYF. DNA of the CDR3: TGTGCCAGCAGCGGAACAGGGTACGAGCAGTACTTC.

This chain joins TRBV3-1 (or the pseudogene TRBV3-2) and TRBJ2-5; D perhaps matches TRBD2 (6 bases). Germline CDR1 is LGHDT and CDR2 is YNNKEL (reference sequence). The V and J ends lost 4 bases and 1 base respectively, with 19 bases between them. The CDR3 has 17 residues. CDR3 residues: CASSLETGAWSQETQYF. CDR3 sequence (DNA): TGTGCCAGCAGCCTCGAAACGGGAGCCTGGTCCCAAGAGACCCAGTACTTC.

The V call is TRBV29-1, the J call TRBJ2-3, with 10 bases lining up with TRBD2. This CDR3 is built from 16 residues. Germline V gene lookup returns CDR1 SQVTM and CDR2 ANQGSEA. V was pared by 4 bases and J by 6 bases, with 13 bases of the junction left unmatched. CDR3 sequence: CSVVGTSGKPFDTQYF. In nucleotides, the CDR3 is TGCAGCGTTGTAGGAACTAGCGGGAAACCCTTCGATACGCAGTATTTT.

This clone was seen once. V gene TRBV19 combines with J gene TRBJ1-2; D is uncertain. CDR3 length: 14 residues. Germline V gene sequence: CDR1 LNHDA, CDR2 SQIVND (reference sequence). Trimming removed 1 base from V and 7 bases from J, with 13 bases in between. The CDR3 region is CASSIVAGESGYTF. The CDR3 nucleotides read TGTGCCAGTAGTATAGTGGCCGGGGAGAGTGGCTACACCTTC.

DNA of the CDR3: TGTGCCAGCAGCTCAGAATCCCGCCGGGGACAAATGCAGTTCTTC. This codes for CASSSESRRGQMQFF. The chain uses TRBV5-6 and TRBJ2-1; weak D call: TRBD1 (6 bases). The CDR3 extends over 15 amino acids. Trimming took off 3 bases at V and 12 bases at J, with 22 bases between the two ends. Per the germline V gene, CDR1 is SGHDT and CDR2 is YYEEEE.

The chain employs TRBV30 and TRBJ1-6; no firm D call. Trimming left V 3 bases short and J 3 bases short, with 9 bases between. This CDR3 spans 14 amino acids. Germline values: CDR1 GTSNPN, CDR2 SVGIG (reference sequence). In nucleotides, the CDR3 is TGTGCCTGGAGAGCAGCGGGCTATAATTCACCCCTCCACTTT. Translating gives CAWRAAGYNSPLHF.

V is TRBV5-4 and J is TRBJ2-1, with D possibly being TRBD2 (5 bases). V lost 5 bases, J lost 4 bases, and 16 bases lay in between. Germline V gene lookup returns CDR1 SGHNT and CDR2 YYREEE (reference sequence). The CDR3 length is 15 residues. CDR3 loop: CASRPPGTYYNEQFF. The CDR3 DNA reads as TGTGCCAGCAGGCCACCGGGAACGTATTACAATGAGCAGTTCTTC.

This clone has just a few counts. The genes are TRBV2 and TRBJ1-2; D not certain. From germline, CDR1 is SNHLY and CDR2 FYNNEI. The V end was cut by 8 bases, the J end by 4 bases, with 17 bases between. The length of the CDR3 is 14 residues. CDR3 loop: CASATPRGPYGYTF. DNA for the CDR3: TGTGCCAGCGCAACCCCGCGGGGTCCCTATGGCTACACCTTC. Supplemented by reference TRBV2 and TRBJ1-2, the full variable domain reads EPEVTQTPSHQVTQMGQEVILRCVPISNHLYFYWYRQILGQKVEFLVSFYNNEISEKSEIFDDQFSVERPDGSNFTLKIRSTKLEDSAMYFCASATPRGPYGYTFGSGTRLTVV.

The genes are TRBV11-2 and TRBJ1-2; 7 bases fit TRBD1. This CDR3 has 16 residues. The V gene end was trimmed by 5 bases and the J gene end by 1 base; junction bases not matched to a gene: 10. The germline CDR1 and CDR2 sequences are SGHAT and FQNNGV. In DNA form, the CDR3 reads TGTGCCAGCAGCCCCACACCGGGACAGCTTAACTATGGCTACACCTTC. Residues: CASSPTPGQLNYGYTF.

The chain links TRBV2 to TRBJ2-4; 7 bases agree with TRBD1. This CDR3 is built from 14 residues. In germline, CDR1 is SNHLY, CDR2 FYNNEI. The V gene end was trimmed by 5 bases and the J gene end by 8 bases; junction bases not matched to a gene: 9. The CDR3 coding sequence is TGTGCCAGCAGTTCCCTGGGACAGTCGGACATTCAGTACTTC. Its protein is CASSSLGQSDIQYF.

The V and J genes are TRBV7-8 and TRBJ2-7; 7 bases are a match to TRBD2. The CDR3 length is 15 residues. After removal of 5 bases from V and 5 bases from J, the junction contained 12 bases not matched to a gene. CDR1 SGHVS and CDR2 FQNEAQ come from the germline V gene. For the CDR3, the DNA is TGTGCCAGCAGCCCTAAGGCGGGAGTCTTTCACGAGCAGTACTTC. Translating gives CASSPKAGVFHEQYF.

The chain carries TRBV4-1 and TRBJ2-7, with 8 bases that match TRBD1. The CDR3 consists of 17 residues. CDR1 and CDR2 (germline): MGHRA, YSYEKL. With V trimmed by 1 base and J by 5 bases, 13 bases remained unmatched. CDR3 sequence (DNA): TGCGCCAGCAGCCAAGGGCAGGGGGCCCGAGGGAATCACGAGCAGTACTTC. Translating gives CASSQGQGARGNHEQYF.